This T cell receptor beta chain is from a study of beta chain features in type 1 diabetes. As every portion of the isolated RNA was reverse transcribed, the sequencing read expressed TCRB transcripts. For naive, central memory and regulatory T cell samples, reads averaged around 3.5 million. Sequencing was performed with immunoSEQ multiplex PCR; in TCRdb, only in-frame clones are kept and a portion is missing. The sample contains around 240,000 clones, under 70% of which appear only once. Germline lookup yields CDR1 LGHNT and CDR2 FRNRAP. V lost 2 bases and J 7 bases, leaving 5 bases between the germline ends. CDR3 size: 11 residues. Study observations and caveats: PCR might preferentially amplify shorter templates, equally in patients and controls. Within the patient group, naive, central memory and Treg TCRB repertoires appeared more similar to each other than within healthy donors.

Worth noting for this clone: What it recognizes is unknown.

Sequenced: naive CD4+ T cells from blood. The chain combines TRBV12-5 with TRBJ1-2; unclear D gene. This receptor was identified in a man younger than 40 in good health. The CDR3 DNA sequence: TGTGCTAGTGGTTTGTTAGTTGGCTACACCTTC. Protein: CASGLLVGYTF.